This T cell receptor beta chain appears in the sequencing data of a study of blood T cell repertoires in COVID-19. Overall study: In each case, the material was cDNA or gDNA derived from T cells, B-cell-depleted T cells, or PBMCs.

TCRdb's copy holds only in-frame clones and misses some; the assay was immunoSEQ multiplex PCR. The sample lists about 170,000 clones, about 89% occurring once. Individuals aged about 18 to 90 years were recruited from 24 US areas. In assigning cohorts, the study relied on participant-reported clinical history. Recovered participants had two consecutive negative NP/OP PCR tests, healthcare professional clearance, or symptom resolution. Sequencing was carried out using PBMCs or T cells enriched from blood (not recorded which). The TCR comes from a woman between 18 and 29 years old who had recovered from COVID-19.

The CDR3: CAWTSGTSTDTQYF. The CDR3 coding sequence is TGTGCCTGGACCTCCGGGACTAGCACAGATACGCAGTATTTT. The chain couples TRBV30 to TRBJ2-3; tentative D call: TRBD2 (6 bases). The germline V gene encodes CDR1 GTSNPN and CDR2 SVGIG (reference sequence). V was shortened by 4 bases and J by 0 bases, with 11 bases between the two germline ends. The CDR3 extends over 14 amino acids.